This T cell receptor (beta chain) was observed in a study of blood T cell repertoires in COVID-19. Across the study: The analysed material was cDNA or gDNA that came from T cells, B-cell-depleted T cells, or PBMCs.

Between the trimmed V and J ends, which lost 2 bases and 2 bases, there was a span of 13 bases. Germline V lookup: CDR1 MNHEY, CDR2 SVGAGI. The CDR3 sequence is 16 residues long. This study enrolled people aged about 18 to 100 from about two dozen US geographic areas. Cohort assignment relied on participant-reported clinical history. For recovered donors of Cohort 3, there were two negative PCRs, clearance, or symptom resolution. TCRdb keeps only in-frame clones here, not all; method: immunoSEQ multiplex PCR. The table has 300,000 to 400,000 clones, roughly 88% seen once. This clonotype originated in a man aged 25-45 years who had recovered from COVID-19. The chain carries TRBV6-5 and TRBJ2-1; TRBD1 might be the D (5 bases). Sequencing was done on a sample of PBMCs or T cells enriched from blood (not recorded which). The CDR3 DNA reads as TGTGCCAGCAGTTACGACAAGGGGTCCCCCTACAATGAGCAGTTCTTC. Amino acid sequence: CASSYDKGSPYNEQFF.